These T cell receptor beta chains were read from a single sample in a study of neurological immune-mediated disorders. In TCRdb, the 5' RACE reads were re-called with MiXCR into one record per CDR3 protein. This table holds tens of thousands of distinct CDR3 sequences, approximately 10% found once. The sequenced sample consisted of PBMCs. The source is a man between 40 and 49 years old in good health. Each CDR3 is given with its conserved first and last residue. The order of the fields is J gene, V gene, D gene, CDR3 protein. D genes are given only for firm matches.

J: TRBJ1-1
V: TRBV5-1
D: .
CDR3: CASSFLQGLSERTEAFF

J: TRBJ1-1
V: TRBV29-1
D: TRBD1
CDR3: CSALRDRGTEAFF

J: TRBJ2-6
V: TRBV12-3/TRBV12-4
D: .
CDR3: CASSLISGANVLTF

J: TRBJ2-6
V: TRBV2
D: .
CDR3: CASLRSGVSGANVLTF

J: TRBJ2-5
V: TRBV11-2
D: .
CDR3: CASRIRGQGETQYF

J: TRBJ2-3
V: TRBV28
D: .
CDR3: CASSTRTDTQYF

J: TRBJ2-2
V: TRBV14
D: .
CDR3: CASSQVFPGELFF

J: TRBJ2-7
V: TRBV20-1
D: TRBD2
CDR3: CSATPLGSGNYEQYF

J: TRBJ2-7
V: TRBV5-1
D: TRBD2
CDR3: CASSLTGGEQYF

J: TRBJ1-1
V: TRBV19
D: TRBD1
CDR3: CASSIDRGDSAFF

J: TRBJ2-7
V: TRBV9
D: .
CDR3: CASSPGGGGQDEQYF

J: TRBJ2-3
V: TRBV10-3
D: .
CDR3: CAISNQGLTDTQYF

J: TRBJ2-3
V: TRBV7-9
D: TRBD1
CDR3: CASTDSEGAGDTQYF

J: TRBJ2-1
V: TRBV12-3/TRBV12-4
D: .
CDR3: CASSLADANEQFF

J: TRBJ1-1
V: TRBV7-2
D: .
CDR3: CASSPFEKGDTEAFF

J: TRBJ2-1
V: TRBV9
D: .
CDR3: CASSGTGYSYNEQFF

J: TRBJ2-7
V: TRBV5-1
D: .
CDR3: CASSLGTVLHVQYF

J: TRBJ2-3
V: TRBV4-1
D: TRBD1
CDR3: CASSSGQASTDTQYF

J: TRBJ2-7
V: TRBV29-1
D: TRBD1
CDR3: CSVGQGSSYEQYF

J: TRBJ2-1
V: TRBV10-3
D: .
CDR3: CAISESSAYNEQFF

J: TRBJ1-2
V: TRBV6-1
D: .
CDR3: CASSSRTASSYGYTF

J: TRBJ2-1
V: TRBV7-9
D: .
CDR3: CASRNEYNNEQFF

J: TRBJ2-1
V: TRBV20-1
D: TRBD2
CDR3: CSAFSGGAGEQFF

J: TRBJ2-7
V: TRBV7-9
D: TRBD1
CDR3: CASSPTGDEQYF

J: TRBJ2-4
V: TRBV5-1
D: .
CDR3: CATQGDAGIQYF

J: TRBJ1-5
V: TRBV19
D: .
CDR3: CASSMKAGENQPQHF

J: TRBJ1-5
V: TRBV7-2
D: .
CDR3: CASSFSWAAPGQPQHF

J: TRBJ1-1
V: TRBV29-1
D: .
CDR3: CSVDRLVTEAFF

J: TRBJ2-2
V: TRBV29-1
D: .
CDR3: CIVERETGELFF

J: TRBJ1-3
V: TRBV5-1
D: .
CDR3: CASSLAPGNTIYF

J: TRBJ1-1
V: TRBV5-1
D: .
CDR3: CASSLGGGPEAFF

J: TRBJ2-1
V: TRBV7-3
D: .
CDR3: CASSLGLLNEQFF

J: TRBJ1-2
V: TRBV16
D: .
CDR3: CASSHTLYGYTF

J: TRBJ1-5
V: TRBV12-3/TRBV12-4
D: .
CDR3: CASSETVYSNQPQHF

J: TRBJ1-2
V: TRBV7-2
D: .
CDR3: CASSPYRGDYGYTF

J: TRBJ2-1
V: TRBV27
D: .
CDR3: CASSLRSGTSFLQFF

J: TRBJ1-2
V: TRBV14
D: TRBD1
CDR3: CASSRQTRGPNYGYTF